One and the same sample provided the 28 T cell receptor beta chains below, sequenced in a study of human T cells and chemical hapten exposure (dated by TCRdb to about 2021). Libraries were built with RACE. The instrument was a NextSeq 500. The public reads were run again by TCRdb, first through fastp at Q25 and then through MiXCR, and only productive beta chains were kept. When rows share a CDR3 protein, they turn into one entry using the most common DNA and genes. The sample has under 450,000 distinct CDR3 sequences on record, more than 4.5% of them singletons. Clones ranked in the top ten supply 2% to 2.5% of the sample. In light of the paper, this sample's time point label describes: patch test 1, 2 weeks after DPC sensitization. This specimen's treatment or condition label, per the study, means: therapeutic diphenylcyclopropenone sensitization with weekly scalp DPC. The specimen was whole blood, collected in connection with sensitization to the hapten diphenylcyclopropenone (DPC). These TCRs come from a woman between 45 and 60 years old with alopecia areata. Some clones in this sample may be carry-over from other donors' samples.

There are many counts of this clonotype. The V gene is TRBV29-1, the J gene TRBJ1-1; D possibly corresponds to TRBD1 (5 bases). The CDR3 consists of 14 residues. From germline, CDR1 is SQVTM and CDR2 ANQGSEA. V was pared by 3 bases and J by 1 base, with 12 bases between. CDR3: CSVEDTHWNTEAFF. CDR3 DNA: TGCAGCGTTGAGGACACCCACTGGAACACTGAAGCTTTCTTT.

There are many counts of this clonotype. The V call is TRBV12-3 or TRBV12-4, the J call TRBJ1-6; D call uncertain. The ends were cut back, 3 bases at V and 14 bases at J, with 11 bases in the middle. CDR3 length: 12 residues. The CDR3 loop is CASSFPGSTLHF. CDR3 DNA sequence: TGTGCCAGCAGTTTTCCCGGGTCTACCCTCCACTTT.

The table lists this clonotype with many counts. The chain links TRBV19 to TRBJ2-3, with a possible D match to TRBD2 (6 bases). Germline V CDR1 and CDR2: LNHDA, SQIVND (reference sequence). The CDR3 covers 15 residues. V dropped 1 base and J dropped 0 bases, with 8 bases sitting between them. The chain's CDR3 is CASSIGRGSTDTQYF. The CDR3 coding sequence is TGTGCCAGTAGTATAGGTCGGGGGAGCACAGATACGCAGTATTTT.

This clonotype was counted many times. V usage is TRBV29-1 and J usage is TRBJ2-1; D unresolved. Germline values: CDR1 SQVTM, CDR2 ANQGSEA. The CDR3 totals 16 residues. V lost 4 bases and J 4 bases, leaving 20 bases between the germline ends. The chain's CDR3 is CSVGRRVRRSYNEQFF. The CDR3 DNA follows: TGCAGCGTTGGGAGACGGGTCCGGCGTTCGTACAATGAGCAGTTCTTC.

The chain uses TRBV15 and TRBJ2-7, with 8 nucleotides matching TRBD2. The CDR3 contains 14 residues. Unmatched junction bases numbered 8, after V lost 5 bases and J lost 5 bases. Germline lookup yields CDR1 LNHNV and CDR2 YYDKDF (reference sequence). The CDR3 coding sequence is TGTGCCACCAGCGATAGCGGGAAAATCCACGAGCAGTACTTC. Amino acid sequence: CATSDSGKIHEQYF.

This clonotype was counted at least ten times. This chain links TRBV29-1 with TRBJ2-7, with TRBD1 matching over 10 bases. Germline loops: CDR1 SQVTM, CDR2 ANQGSEA. Trimming at V came to 7 bases and at J to 2 bases, leaving 5 bases not matched to a gene. This CDR3 is 13 amino acids long. For the CDR3, the DNA is TGCAGCGCCCGGACAGGGGGGACCTACGAGCAGTACTTC. Translating it yields CSARTGGTYEQYF.

In its sample, this clonotype was seen many times. The V call is TRBV28, the J call TRBJ1-5, with TRBD1 matching over 8 bases. Germline trimming cut 5 bases from V and 7 bases from J; bases unmatched to any gene: 7. Germline V gene lookup returns CDR1 MDHEN and CDR2 SYDVKM. The CDR3 covers 14 residues. CDR3 DNA sequence: TGTGCCAGCAGTCCCCCAGGGGGCGGACAGCCCCAGCATTTT. It translates to CASSPPGGGQPQHF.

This clonotype was observed many times. V usage is TRBV5-1 and J usage is TRBJ2-3, with D possibly matching TRBD2 (5 bases). This CDR3 is built from 15 residues. Trimming stripped 0 bases from V and 1 base from J, with 9 bases between. Looked up from germline, CDR1 is SGHRS and CDR2 is YFSETQ. The CDR3 here is CASSLVRAGTDTQYF. The CDR3 region has the DNA TGCGCCAGCAGCTTGGTGAGGGCGGGCACAGATACGCAGTATTTT.

This clonotype was detected many times. The chain carries TRBV28 and TRBJ1-1, with TRBD1 as a possible D gene (5 bases). With 3 bases removed from V and 7 bases from J, the gap between germline ends came to 18 bases. Germline values: CDR1 MDHEN, CDR2 SYDVKM. This CDR3 is 15 amino acids long. The CDR3 region has the DNA TGTGCCAGCAGTTTGGGGCAGGGCACATATGGTGAAGCTTTCTTT. Its translation: CASSLGQGTYGEAFF.

There are many counts of this clonotype. This sequence joins TRBV28 and TRBJ1-1; no clear D. V lost 1 base, J lost 1 base, and 7 bases lay in between. This CDR3 region has 14 residues. Germline V gene data show CDR1 as MDHEN and CDR2 as SYDVKM. As DNA, the CDR3 is TGTGCCAGCAGTTTATTGGGCAGGAACACTGAAGCTTTCTTT. Encoded protein: CASSLLGRNTEAFF. Combining the CDR3 with reference TRBV28 and TRBJ1-1 gives the whole variable domain DVKVTQSSRYLVKRTGEKVFLECVQDMDHENMFWYRQDPGLGLRLIYFSYDVKMKEKGDIPEGYSVSREKKERFSLILESASTNQTSMYLCASSLLGRNTEAFFGQGTRLTVV.

The table lists this clonotype with many counts. The chain employs TRBV6-1 and TRBJ1-3; 8 bases agree with TRBD1. This CDR3 is 14 amino acids long. Germline CDR1 reads MNHNS; CDR2 reads SASEGT. The V segment lost 4 bases and the J segment 6 bases; nucleotides outside the gene matches: 5. The CDR3 DNA reads TGTGCCAGCAGTGCCGGACAGGGTACAAACACCATATATTTT. It encodes CASSAGQGTNTIYF.

The chain combines TRBV6-5 with TRBJ1-1; 7 bases match TRBD1. Germline values: CDR1 MNHEY, CDR2 SVGAGI. The V segment lost 5 bases and the J segment 8 bases; nucleotides outside the gene matches: 5. The CDR3 is 12 amino acids. CDR3 bases: TGTGCCAGCAGTCGACAGGGTCTCGAAGCTTTCTTT. Protein: CASSRQGLEAFF.

This clonotype was counted ten times or more. V is TRBV2 and J is TRBJ2-1; 14 nucleotides line up with TRBD2. Germline trimming cut 5 bases from V and 5 bases from J; bases unmatched to any gene: 8. CDR1 is SNHLY and CDR2 is FYNNEI in the germline V gene. There are 17 residues in the CDR3. This chain's CDR3 is CASSFRLAGGPDNEQFF. For the CDR3, the DNA is TGTGCCAGCAGTTTTAGACTAGCGGGAGGGCCAGACAATGAGCAGTTCTTC.

This clonotype showed up many times. This chain links TRBV10-3 with TRBJ1-5; D not resolved. V was cut by 0 bases and J by 1 base, with 7 bases left in between. The CDR3 spans 15 residues. From germline, CDR1 is ENHRY and CDR2 SYGVKD. CDR3 nucleotide sequence: TGTGCCATCAGTGAGTCCCGGGGAAGCAATCAGCCCCAGCATTTT. Its protein is CAISESRGSNQPQHF.

This sequence joins TRBV5-1 and TRBJ1-6; 9 bases fit TRBD1. Losses at the gene ends were 1 base for V and 8 bases for J; bases not matched to a gene: 1. The CDR3 length is 14 residues. Per the germline V gene, CDR1 is SGHRS and CDR2 is YFSETQ. The DNA of the CDR3 is TGCGCCAGCAGCTTGTGGACAGGGGATTCACCCCTCCACTTT. This translates into CASSLWTGDSPLHF.

This clonotype has a handful of counts. V and J are TRBV29-1 and TRBJ2-3; D is perhaps TRBD2 (6 bases). This CDR3 spans 13 amino acids. CDR1 SQVTM and CDR2 ANQGSEA come from the germline V gene. Trimming took off 6 bases at V and 11 bases at J, with 21 bases between the two ends. As DNA, the CDR3 is TGCAGCGTCGTCGGGGGTCCTCGATTCATGCAGTATTTT. It specifies CSVVGGPRFMQYF.

This clonotype was observed at least ten times. CDR3 DNA sequence: TGTGCCACCAGCAGTGTGTCCGGGACAGGCGACAATGAGCAGTTCTTC. Translation: CATSSVSGTGDNEQFF. The chain recombines TRBV15 with TRBJ2-1; 8 bases are a match to TRBD1. The CDR3 has 16 amino acids. Germline values: CDR1 LNHNV, CDR2 YYDKDF (reference sequence). The trim removed 3 bases at V and 5 bases at J, leaving 9 bases unmatched. Full variable domain (remainder filled in from reference TRBV15 and TRBJ2-1): DAMVIQNPRYQVTQFGKPVTLSCSQTLNHNVMYWYQQKSSQAPKLLFHYYDKDFNNEADTPDNFQSRRPNTSFCFLDIRSPGLGDTAMYLCATSSVSGTGDNEQFFGPGTRLTVL.

This clonotype was recorded a few times. The chain carries TRBV7-3 and TRBJ2-7; TRBD1 agrees at 9 bases. J lost 7 bases, V lost 5 bases, and 9 bases had no gene match. CDR3 length: 14 residues. Per germline, CDR1 SGHTA and CDR2 FQGTGA. Here the CDR3 reads CASSAGTGTGEQYF. CDR3 coding DNA: TGTGCCAGCAGCGCCGGGACAGGGACGGGAGAGCAGTACTTC. Complete variable domain (other parts from reference TRBV7-3 and TRBJ2-7): GAGVSQTPSNKVTEKGKYVELRCDPISGHTALYWYRQSLGQGPEFLIYFQGTGAADDSGLPNDRFFAVRPEGSVSTLKIQRTERGDSAVYLCASSAGTGTGEQYFGPGTRLTVT.

The sample holds many counts of this clonotype. The gene calls are TRBV28 and TRBJ1-1; D may be TRBD1 (6 bases). The V end was cut by 10 bases, the J end by 4 bases, with 16 bases between. Germline values: CDR1 MDHEN, CDR2 SYDVKM. This CDR3 has 13 residues. The CDR3 bases are TGTGCCACCTCAAGGGGGGGCGGCACTGAAGCTTTCTTT. Encoded protein: CATSRGGGTEAFF.

This clonotype has more than one count but fewer than ten. V and J are TRBV2 and TRBJ1-3; D is perhaps TRBD1 (6 bases). Germline V CDR1 and CDR2: SNHLY, FYNNEI. The CDR3 has 16 residues. Trimming left V 4 bases short and J 2 bases short, with 15 bases between. CDR3 DNA: TGTGCCAGCAGTGGCTGGGGGCAGCGGACTGGAAACACCATATATTTT. The encoded protein is CASSGWGQRTGNTIYF.

This clonotype was counted at least ten times. The chain is built from TRBV28 and TRBJ1-6; D call uncertain. Per the germline V gene, CDR1 is MDHEN and CDR2 is SYDVKM. The CDR3 consists of 15 residues. Trimming cost V 7 bases and J 6 bases, with 16 bases left between them. The CDR3 spells CASTYPGSGNSPLHF. CDR3 in DNA: TGTGCCAGCACTTACCCCGGGTCTGGTAATTCACCCCTCCACTTT.

This clonotype was recorded many times. The V and J genes are TRBV5-1 and TRBJ2-7; the D gene is possibly TRBD1 (7 bases). V was cut by 7 bases and J by 3 bases, with 20 bases left in between. This CDR3 spans 15 amino acids. Per the germline V gene, CDR1 is SGHRS and CDR2 is YFSETQ. CDR3 DNA sequence: TGCGCCAGCGCTCCAGGGGGGCGGTCGAGCTACGAGCAGTACTTC. Translated, it gives CASAPGGRSSYEQYF. Combining the CDR3 with reference TRBV5-1 and TRBJ2-7 gives the whole variable domain KAGVTQTPRYLIKTRGQQVTLSCSPISGHRSVSWYQQTPGQGLQFLFEYFSETQRNKGNFPGRFSGRQFSNSRSEMNVSTLELGDSALYLCASAPGGRSSYEQYFGPGTRLTVT.

This clonotype was recorded a few times. The chain employs TRBV7-9 and TRBJ2-6; D is ambiguous. V was clipped by 1 base and J by 2 bases, with 12 bases between them. Germline CDR1 SEHNR, CDR2 FQNEAQ (reference sequence). This CDR3 is 17 amino acids long. Here the CDR3 reads CASSLVPGEPGANVLTF. In DNA, the CDR3 is TGTGCCAGCAGCTTAGTTCCTGGCGAACCTGGGGCCAACGTCCTGACTTTC.

The CDR3 sequence: CASSLVQAGDYTF. The CDR3 DNA sequence: TGTGCCAGCAGCTTAGTTCAGGCAGGGGACTACACCTTC. This sequence joins TRBV7-9 and TRBJ1-2; a possible D gene is TRBD1 (6 bases). Germline values: CDR1 SEHNR, CDR2 FQNEAQ (reference sequence). The ends were cut back, 1 base at V and 10 bases at J, with 13 bases in the middle. This CDR3 spans 13 amino acids. Drawing the rest from reference TRBV7-9 and TRBJ1-2, the complete variable domain is DTGVSQNPRHKITKRGQNVTFRCDPISEHNRLYWYRQTLGQGPEFLTYFQNEAQLEKSRLLSDRFSAERPKGSFSTLEIQRTEQGDSAMYLCASSLVQAGDYTFGSGTRLTVV.

This clonotype was observed at least ten times. The V gene is TRBV7-2, the J gene TRBJ2-5; 11 bases are a match to TRBD2. V lost 10 bases, J lost 2 bases, and 6 bases stayed unmatched. The CDR3 has 14 residues. CDR1 SGHTA and CDR2 FQGNSA come from the germline V gene. In DNA, the CDR3 is TGTGCCATAGACCTAGCGGGGGGACAAGAGACCCAGTACTTC. Its protein product is CAIDLAGGQETQYF. The full variable domain, its missing parts supplied by reference TRBV7-2 and TRBJ2-5, is GAGVSQSPSNKVTEKGKDVELRCDPISGHTALYWYRQSLGQGLEFLIYFQGNSAPDKSGLPSDRFSAERTGGSVSTLTIQRTQQEDSAVYLCAIDLAGGQETQYFGPGTRLLVL.

In this sample, this clonotype turned up many times. The chain has TRBV7-8 and TRBJ2-1; no reliable D call. The germline CDR1 and CDR2 sequences are SGHVS and FQNEAQ. The CDR3 consists of 11 residues. Trimming left V 4 bases short and J 10 bases short, with 8 bases between. The CDR3 is CASSSEMEQFF. The DNA for the CDR3 is TGTGCCAGCAGCTCAGAAATGGAGCAGTTCTTC.

This clonotype was seen ten or more times. This chain joins TRBV29-1 and TRBJ2-3; 15 nucleotides align to TRBD2. Germline CDR1 reads SQVTM; CDR2 reads ANQGSEA. V shed 6 bases, J shed 1 base, and the junction held 11 bases outside the gene matches. This CDR3 contains 18 residues. CDR3 protein: CSVGGLAGGPHGTDTQYF. The CDR3 bases are TGCAGCGTCGGGGGACTAGCGGGGGGCCCCCATGGCACAGATACGCAGTATTTT.

In this sample, this clonotype turned up many times. This chain connects TRBV28 to TRBJ2-1; 8 bases map to TRBD2. V lost 8 bases, J lost 2 bases, and 5 bases stayed unmatched. Germline assignment: CDR1 MDHEN and CDR2 SYDVKM. CDR3 length equals 14 residues. CDR3: CASWQTSAYNEQFF. CDR3 coding DNA: TGTGCCAGCTGGCAGACTAGCGCCTACAATGAGCAGTTCTTC.